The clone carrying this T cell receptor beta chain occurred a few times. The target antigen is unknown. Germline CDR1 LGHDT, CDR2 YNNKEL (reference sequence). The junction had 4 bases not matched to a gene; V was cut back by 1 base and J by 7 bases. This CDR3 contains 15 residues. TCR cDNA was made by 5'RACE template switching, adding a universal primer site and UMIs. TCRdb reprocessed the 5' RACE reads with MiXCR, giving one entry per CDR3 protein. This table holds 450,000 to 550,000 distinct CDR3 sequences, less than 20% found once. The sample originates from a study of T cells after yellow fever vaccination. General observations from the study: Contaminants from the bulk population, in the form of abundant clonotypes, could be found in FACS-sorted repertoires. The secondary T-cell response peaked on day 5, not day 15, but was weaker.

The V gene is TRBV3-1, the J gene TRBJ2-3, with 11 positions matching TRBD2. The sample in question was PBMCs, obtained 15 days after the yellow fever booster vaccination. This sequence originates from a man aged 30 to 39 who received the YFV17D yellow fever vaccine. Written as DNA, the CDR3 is TGTGCCAGCAGCCAAGTAACTAGCGGGAGAAATACGCAGTATTTT. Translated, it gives CASSQVTSGRNTQYF.